These T cell receptor beta chains were read from a single sample in a study of monozygotic twins with inflammatory bowel disease. TCRdb reprocessed the 5' RACE reads, with one entry per CDR3 protein and no DNA. Recorded for this sample: under 150,000 distinct CDR3 sequences. The sequenced sample consisted of blood. The receptors stem from a human donor with ulcerative colitis or Crohn's disease, or a healthy co-twin of an affected twin (not recorded which). Each CDR3 is given with its conserved first and last residue.

J,V,CDR3
TRBJ2-5,TRBV9,CASSVHVAGGETQYF
TRBJ1-1,TRBV5-5,CASSLPRDSYVSEAFF
TRBJ1-2,TRBV7-9,CASSSGQINYGYTF
TRBJ1-5,TRBV6-1,CASSVHPSLTGVDQPQHF
TRBJ1-5,TRBV12-3/TRBV12-4,CASRKAGSGGNQPQHF
TRBJ2-1,TRBV20-1,CSAPDRVNEQFF
TRBJ2-3,TRBV12-3/TRBV12-4,CASSFVGGPKDTQYF
TRBJ2-1,TRBV4-3,CASSQGRPKYNEQFF
TRBJ1-2,TRBV5-1,CASSLALTASNYGYTF
TRBJ2-7,TRBV5-1,CASSLGKGQGMNEQYF
TRBJ2-7,TRBV10-3,CAISESILGTVRYEQYF
TRBJ1-2,TRBV20-1,CSGTGVLDYGYTF
TRBJ1-3,TRBV28,CASSLSSRNTIYF
TRBJ2-7,TRBV25-1,CASSDGAGGLYEQYF
TRBJ2-6,TRBV7-2,CASSLVASGANVLTF
TRBJ1-1,TRBV5-4,CASSLDMAGYTEAFF
TRBJ2-1,TRBV3-1,CASSLLAASYNEQFF
TRBJ1-2,TRBV7-2,CASGPASTGIRYTF